A single sample gave rise to the 13 T cell receptor beta chains below, sequenced in a study of blood T cell repertoires in COVID-19. Libraries were prepared by immunoSEQ multiplex PCR; TCRdb keeps only in-frame clonotypes and omits some of them. Among 150,000 or so clones, approximately 86% were seen once, and the ten largest hold about 8.2%. The specimen sequenced was peripheral blood. These receptors came from a man in his sixties with acute or convalescent COVID-19.

The chain has TRBV3-1 (or the pseudogene TRBV3-2) and TRBJ1-1; no reliable D call. The CDR3 totals 14 residues. The V end was cut by 2 bases, the J end by 3 bases, with 10 bases between. The germline CDR1 and CDR2 sequences are LGHDT and YNNKEL (reference sequence). The CDR3 sequence: CASSQPGDHTEAFF. The DNA of the CDR3 is TGTGCCAGCAGCCAACCCGGGGATCACACTGAAGCTTTCTTT.

The chain combines TRBV5-1 with TRBJ2-7; tentative D call: TRBD1 (5 bases). CDR3 length equals 13 residues. CDR1 and CDR2 (germline): SGHRS, YFSETQ. V was clipped by 3 bases and J by 5 bases, with 12 bases between them. CDR3 coding DNA: TGCGCCAGCAGCTCGCCAGGGAACCACGAGCAGTACTTC. Translated: CASSSPGNHEQYF.

V is TRBV10-2 and J is TRBJ1-1, with 9 bases identical to TRBD1. Germline V gene data show CDR1 as WSHSY and CDR2 as SAAADI. J gave up 0 bases and V 5 bases, and 10 bases lay outside the gene matches. The CDR3 has 17 residues. CDR3 nucleotides: TGCGCCAGCAGTCTCTCCCGGGACAGGGTAGTGAACACTGAAGCTTTCTTT. This gives the protein CASSLSRDRVVNTEAFF.

CDR3 nucleotides: TGTGCCAGCAGCGGCATGGGCGCGGGCTATGGCTACACCTTC. This gives the protein CASSGMGAGYGYTF. The chain joins TRBV9 to TRBJ1-2; D is undetermined. The V gene lost 3 bases and the J gene lost 4 bases, with 13 bases spanning the gap. Per the germline V gene, CDR1 is SGDLS and CDR2 is YYNGEE. The CDR3 contains 14 residues.

The rearrangement uses TRBV12-3 or TRBV12-4 and TRBJ2-1, with TRBD1 matching 9 bases. V gave up 11 bases and J gave up 5 bases; unmatched junction bases: 7. This CDR3 is 13 amino acids long. The CDR3, as DNA: TGTGCCTCAGGTAGGGACAGGGACAATGAGCAGTTCTTC. Protein product: CASGRDRDNEQFF.

The chain couples TRBV7-8 to TRBJ1-2; TRBD1 matches at 8 bases. This CDR3 region has 14 residues. Trimming removed 5 bases from V and 7 bases from J; junction bases left unmatched: 9. Germline CDR1 is SGHVS and CDR2 is FQNEAQ. The CDR3 DNA sequence: TGTGCCAGCAGCCCCGGGGCAGGGGGCCGTGGCTACACCTTC. It encodes CASSPGAGGRGYTF.

The gene calls are TRBV5-1 and TRBJ1-1; maybe TRBD1 (5 bases). Per the germline V gene, CDR1 is SGHRS and CDR2 is YFSETQ. The CDR3 spans 18 residues. V was cut by 1 base and J by 0 bases, with 19 bases left in between. CDR3: CASSLRGMRRPLNTEAFF. In nucleotides, the CDR3 is TGCGCCAGCAGCTTGAGGGGCATGCGCAGGCCATTGAACACTGAAGCTTTCTTT.

The CDR3 loop reads CASSQAGGNTEAFF. The CDR3 nucleotides are TGTGCCAGCAGCCAAGCCGGCGGGAACACTGAAGCTTTCTTT. V usage is TRBV3-1 (or the pseudogene TRBV3-2) and J usage is TRBJ1-1; unclear D gene. V lost 1 base and J lost 1, with 7 bases in between. This CDR3 is 14 amino acids long. CDR1 is LGHDT and CDR2 is YNNKEL in the germline V gene (reference sequence).

J is TRBJ2-5 and V is TRBV10-1; maybe TRBD1 (5 bases). Trimming removed 3 bases from V and 4 bases from J, with 12 bases in between. In germline, CDR1 is WNHNN, CDR2 SYGVQD (reference sequence). The CDR3 runs 14 residues. CDR3 sequence: CASSDSRVGETQYF. The CDR3 bases are TGCGCCAGCAGTGATAGCAGGGTCGGAGAGACCCAGTACTTC.

The chain employs TRBV18 and TRBJ2-7, with D possibly being TRBD1 (6 bases). Trimming stripped 6 bases from V and 7 bases from J, with 16 bases between. This CDR3 spans 13 amino acids. CDR1 is KGHSH, CDR2 LQKENI, per germline. CDR3 DNA sequence: TGTGCCAGCTCGACCGGGACACTCGATGAGCAGTACTTC. It specifies CASSTGTLDEQYF.

A single count supports this clone. CDR3 nucleotides: TGTGCCAGCAGCCGGGGGGACTCGAACACTGAAGCTTTCTTT. Translation: CASSRGDSNTEAFF. The V gene is TRBV21-1, the J gene TRBJ1-1. TRBV21-1 is noted as a pseudogene. The CDR3 length is 14 residues.

V gene TRBV15 combines with J gene TRBJ2-6; D gene uncertain. The V gene's germline CDR1 is LNHNV and CDR2 YYDKDF (reference sequence). The CDR3 is 14 residues long. V lost 5 bases to trimming and J lost 4 bases, with 9 bases between them. CDR3 protein: CATSQTGGANVLTF. The CDR3 DNA is TGTGCCACCAGCCAGACTGGCGGGGCCAACGTCCTGACTTTC. Combining the CDR3 with reference TRBV15 and TRBJ2-6 gives the whole variable domain DAMVIQNPRYQVTQFGKPVTLSCSQTLNHNVMYWYQQKSSQAPKLLFHYYDKDFNNEADTPDNFQSRRPNTSFCFLDIRSPGLGDTAMYLCATSQTGGANVLTFGAGSRLTVL.

The genes are TRBV18 and TRBJ2-3; D perhaps matches TRBD2 (6 bases). V was trimmed by 0 bases and J by 6 bases, leaving 10 bases between them. Germline CDR1 and CDR2: KGHSH and LQKENI. The length of the CDR3 is 14 residues. In DNA form, the CDR3 reads TGTGCCAGCTCACCACCGGTAGCGGTTGATACGCAGTATTTT. This sequence encodes CASSPPVAVDTQYF.